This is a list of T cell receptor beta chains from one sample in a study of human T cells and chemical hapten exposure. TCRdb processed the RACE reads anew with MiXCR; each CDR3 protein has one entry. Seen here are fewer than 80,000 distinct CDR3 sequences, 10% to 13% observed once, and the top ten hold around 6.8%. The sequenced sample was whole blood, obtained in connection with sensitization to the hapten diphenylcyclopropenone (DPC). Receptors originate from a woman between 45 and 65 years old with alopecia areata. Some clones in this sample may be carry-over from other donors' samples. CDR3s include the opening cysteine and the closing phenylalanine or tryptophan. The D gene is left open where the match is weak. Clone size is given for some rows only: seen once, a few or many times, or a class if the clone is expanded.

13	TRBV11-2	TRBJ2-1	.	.	CASSLRRINEQFF	TGTGCCAGCAGCTTAAGACGGATCAATGAGCAGTTCTTC
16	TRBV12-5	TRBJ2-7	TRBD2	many	CASGLVPLTSPGEQYF	TGTGCTAGTGGTTTGGTACCCTTGACTAGCCCCGGGGAGCAGTACTTC
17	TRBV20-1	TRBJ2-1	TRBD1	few	CSARDGTGRMSYNEQFF	TGCAGTGCTAGAGATGGGACAGGAAGAATGTCATACAATGAGCAGTTCTTC
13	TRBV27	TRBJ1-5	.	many	CASSPRRQEPQHF	TGTGCCAGCAGTCCCCGACGACAAGAGCCCCAGCATTTT
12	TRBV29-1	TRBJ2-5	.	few	CSVGREGETQYF	TGCAGCGTTGGTAGGGAAGGAGAGACCCAGTACTTC
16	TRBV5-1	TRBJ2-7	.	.	CASSLTGASLTGEQYF	TGCGCCAGCAGCTTGACCGGGGCGTCTCTCACGGGCGAGCAGTACTTC
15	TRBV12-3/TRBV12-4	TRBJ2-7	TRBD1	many	CASREPGTGLYEQYF	TGTGCCAGCAGAGAACCCGGGACAGGGCTCTACGAGCAGTACTTC
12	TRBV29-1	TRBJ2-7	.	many	CSVGQATYEQYF	TGCAGCGTTGGGCAGGCTACCTACGAGCAGTACTTC
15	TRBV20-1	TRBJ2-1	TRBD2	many	CSASGLAVSYNEQFF	TGCAGTGCCAGCGGACTAGCGGTTTCCTACAATGAGCAGTTCTTC
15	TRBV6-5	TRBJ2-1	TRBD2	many	CASSYREGPEDEQFF	TGTGCCAGCAGTTACAGGGAGGGCCCAGAGGATGAGCAGTTCTTC
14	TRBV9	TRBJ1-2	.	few	CASSSLGQNYGYTF	TGTGCCAGCAGCTCCCTGGGACAAAACTATGGCTACACCTTC
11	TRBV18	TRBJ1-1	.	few	CASSGVVEAFF	TGTGCCAGCTCAGGAGTGGTTGAAGCTTTCTTT
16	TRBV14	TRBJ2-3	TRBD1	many	CASSLTGQGNGDTQYF	TGTGCCAGCAGCCTAACTGGACAGGGAAATGGAGATACGCAGTATTTT
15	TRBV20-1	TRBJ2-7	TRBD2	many	CSAPIGTSGAYEQYF	TGCAGTGCTCCTATTGGGACTAGCGGGGCCTACGAGCAGTACTTC
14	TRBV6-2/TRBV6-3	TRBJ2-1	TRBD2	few	CASRGLARYNEQFF	TGTGCCAGCAGGGGACTAGCGCGGTACAATGAGCAGTTCTTC
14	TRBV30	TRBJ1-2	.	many	CASSLAAENYGYTF	TGTGCCTCGTCCCTGGCGGCGGAAAACTATGGCTACACCTTC
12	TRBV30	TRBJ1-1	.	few	CAWGQGGSEAFF	TGTGCCTGGGGGCAGGGAGGGTCTGAAGCTTTCTTT
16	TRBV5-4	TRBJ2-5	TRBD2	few	CASSLATGRSRETQYF	TGTGCCAGCAGCTTGGCGACCGGGAGGAGCCGAGAGACCCAGTACTTC
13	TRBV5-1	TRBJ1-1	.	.	CASSAGLNTEAFF	TGCGCCAGCAGCGCCGGATTGAACACTGAAGCTTTCTTT
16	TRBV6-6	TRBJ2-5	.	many	CASSYRRQAMQETQYF	TGTGCCAGCAGTTACCGTCGACAGGCCATGCAAGAGACCCAGTACTTC
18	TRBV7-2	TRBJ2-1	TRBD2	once	CASSLGGTSGRATNEQFF	TGTGCCAGCAGCTTAGGAGGGACTAGCGGGAGGGCCACCAATGAGCAGTTCTTC
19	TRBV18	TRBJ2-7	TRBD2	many	CASSTYSWTSRGGSSEQYF	TGTGCCAGCTCAACCTATTCCTGGACTAGCAGAGGCGGGTCCTCCGAGCAGTACTTC
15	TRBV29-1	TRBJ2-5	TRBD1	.	CSVEGTGGFQETQYF	TGCAGCGTTGAAGGGACAGGGGGGTTCCAAGAGACCCAGTACTTC
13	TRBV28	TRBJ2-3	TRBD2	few	CASAGAGADTQYF	TGTGCCAGCGCGGGAGCCGGGGCAGATACGCAGTATTTT
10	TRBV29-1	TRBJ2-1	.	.	CSVADNEQFF	TGCAGCGTTGCTGACAATGAGCAGTTCTTC
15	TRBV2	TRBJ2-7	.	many	CASSEERPRYSEQYF	TGTGCCAGCAGTGAAGAGAGACCGCGGTACAGCGAGCAGTACTTC
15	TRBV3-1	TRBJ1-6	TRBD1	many	CASSQGDRAGSPLHF	TGTGCCAGCAGCCAAGGAGACAGGGCGGGCTCACCCCTCCACTTT
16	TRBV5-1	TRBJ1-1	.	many	CASSPSTVGMNTEAFF	TGCGCCAGCAGCCCATCGACAGTTGGCATGAACACTGAAGCTTTCTTT
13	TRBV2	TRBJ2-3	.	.	CASSVWPADTQYF	TGTGCCAGCAGTGTTTGGCCGGCCGATACGCAGTATTTT
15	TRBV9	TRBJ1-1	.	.	CASSVGPELNTEAFF	TGTGCCAGCAGCGTAGGCCCAGAGTTGAACACTGAAGCTTTCTTT
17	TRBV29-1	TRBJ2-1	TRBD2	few	CSVEVSDGLAGVAEQFF	TGCAGCGTTGAAGTATCTGACGGACTAGCGGGAGTGGCGGAGCAGTTCTTC
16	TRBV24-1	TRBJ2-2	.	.	CATSDLLPGNTGELFF	TGTGCCACCAGTGATTTGCTGCCAGGGAACACCGGGGAGCTGTTTTTT
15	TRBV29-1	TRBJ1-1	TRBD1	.	CSGTGTGWYIAEAFF	TGCAGCGGAACCGGGACAGGGTGGTATATCGCTGAAGCTTTCTTT
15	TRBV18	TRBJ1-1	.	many	CASSLKNNMNTEAFF	TGTGCCAGCTCACTCAAAAACAACATGAACACTGAAGCTTTCTTT
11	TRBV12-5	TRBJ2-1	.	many	CASGLEFGQFF	TGTGCTAGTGGTTTGGAGTTTGGGCAGTTCTTC
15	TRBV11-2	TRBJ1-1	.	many	CASTKGQHMNTEAFF	TGTGCCAGCACCAAAGGACAGCACATGAACACTGAAGCTTTCTTT
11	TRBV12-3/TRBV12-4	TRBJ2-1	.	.	CASSLDNEQFF	TGTGCCAGCAGTTTGGACAATGAGCAGTTCTTC
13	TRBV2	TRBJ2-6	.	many	CASTFSGANVLTF	TGTGCCAGCACCTTTTCTGGGGCCAACGTCCTGACTTTC
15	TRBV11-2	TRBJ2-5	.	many	CASSLMLRPGETQYF	TGTGCCAGCAGCTTAATGCTCAGACCCGGAGAGACCCAGTACTTC
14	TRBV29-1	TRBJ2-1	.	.	CSVDQGTSYNEQFF	TGCAGCGTCGATCAGGGAACGTCGTACAATGAGCAGTTCTTC
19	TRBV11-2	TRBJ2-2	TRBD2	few	CASSLSGILIKGNTGELFF	TGTGCCAGCAGCTTGAGCGGGATACTAATTAAAGGGAACACCGGGGAGCTGTTTTTT
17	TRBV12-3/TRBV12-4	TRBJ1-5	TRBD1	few	CASSQGQGGVSNQPQHF	TGTGCCAGCAGCCAGGGACAGGGAGGAGTTAGCAATCAGCCCCAGCATTTT
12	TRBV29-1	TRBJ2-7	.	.	CSVALVAAEQYF	TGCAGCGTTGCTCTGGTAGCGGCCGAGCAGTACTTC
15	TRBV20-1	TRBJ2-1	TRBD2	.	CSARDSSSGRAWAFF	TGCAGTGCTAGAGATTCCTCCAGCGGGAGGGCCTGGGCATTCTTC
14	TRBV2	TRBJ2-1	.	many	CATNGGGRRNEQFF	TGTGCCACGAACGGTGGGGGCCGGAGGAATGAGCAGTTCTTC